Listed here are 21 T cell receptor beta chains from one sample, sequenced in a study of blood T cell repertoires in COVID-19. Method: immunoSEQ multiplex PCR; TCRdb's copy keeps in-frame clones and lacks some. Here the sample spans hundreds of thousands of clones, around 90% being singletons. The sample consisted of peripheral blood. Receptor source: a man between 18 and 29 years old with active or convalescent COVID-19.

The chain links TRBV2 to TRBJ2-1, with D possibly being TRBD2 (5 bases). The CDR3 runs to 15 residues. Germline V CDR1 and CDR2: SNHLY, FYNNEI. V lost 6 bases and J lost 0, with 12 bases in between. The CDR3 spells CASSQDSSSYNEQFF. CDR3 coding DNA: TGTGCCAGCAGCCAGGACTCTAGCTCCTACAATGAGCAGTTCTTC.

This chain uses TRBV4-2 with TRBJ2-3; 11 bases agree with TRBD2. The V segment lost 4 bases and the J segment 3 bases; nucleotides outside the gene matches: 6. The V gene's germline CDR1 is LGHNA and CDR2 YNFKEQ. CDR3 size: 16 residues. CDR3 bases: TGTGCCAGCAGCCTTTTAGCGGGAGGGGAGACAGATACGCAGTATTTT. The encoded protein is CASSLLAGGETDTQYF.

This CDR3 is CASSYLRLAGVSYEQYF. CDR3 nucleotide sequence: TGTGCCAGCAGTTACCTCAGACTAGCGGGTGTAAGCTACGAGCAGTACTTC. The chain employs TRBV6-2 or TRBV6-3 and TRBJ2-7, with TRBD2 identical over 10 bases. J gave up 3 bases and V 2 bases, and 10 bases lay outside the gene matches. The CDR3 has 17 residues. The germline CDR1 and CDR2 sequences are MNHEY and SVGEGT.

The chain combines TRBV5-1 with TRBJ2-1, with a weak D call TRBD2 (5 bases). The CDR3 is made up of 13 amino acids. Germline V gives CDR1 SGHRS, CDR2 YFSETQ. Trimming took off 5 bases at V and 5 bases at J, with 11 bases between the two ends. The CDR3 region has the DNA TGCGCCAGCAGAGAGGGTCCGGACAATGAGCAGTTCTTC. Its protein product is CASREGPDNEQFF.

About this clone: Sequence at one end of the junction differs from germline and may be a read error. The rearrangement uses TRBV5-8 and TRBJ1-6, with TRBD1 matching over 9 bases. The CDR3 runs to 12 residues. CDR1 and CDR2 from the germline V gene are SGHTS and YDEGEE. Here the CDR3 reads CASSAYRGPVYF. As DNA, the CDR3 is TGTGCCAGCAGCGCCTACAGGGGGCCTGTCTACTTT.

J is TRBJ2-1 and V is TRBV7-6, with TRBD2 matching 10 bases. Germline trimming cut 0 bases from V and 9 bases from J; bases unmatched to any gene: 5. Germline lookup yields CDR1 SGHVS and CDR2 FNYEAQ. The length of the CDR3 is 15 residues. The CDR3 DNA reads as TGTGCCAGCAGCTTAGCGTCAGCGGGAGGGCTTGAGCAGTTCTTC. It translates to CASSLASAGGLEQFF.

This chain uses TRBV19 with TRBJ2-7; D ambiguous. The CDR3 sequence is 13 residues long. The germline CDR1 and CDR2 sequences are LNHDA and SQIVND (reference sequence). V gave up 5 bases and J gave up 3 bases, with 11 bases separating them. Here the CDR3 DNA reads TGTGCCAGTAGTTTCGCGGCGAACTACGAGCAGTACTTC. It encodes CASSFAANYEQYF.

This chain uses TRBV7-2 with TRBJ2-5, with 9 bases that match TRBD2. The CDR3 consists of 16 residues. Trimming cost V 0 bases and J 2 bases; bases outside gene matches: 4. Germline V lookup: CDR1 SGHTA, CDR2 FQGNSA. CDR3 amino acids: CASSLASAGGQETQYF. CDR3 bases: TGTGCCAGCAGCTTAGCTTCAGCGGGGGGACAAGAGACCCAGTACTTC.

The chain has TRBV6-2 or TRBV6-3 and TRBJ2-1; 9 bases line up with TRBD2. This CDR3 has 16 amino acids. V lost 4 bases to trimming and J lost 6 bases; unmatched junction nucleotides: 10. Germline V CDR1 and CDR2: MNHEY, SVGEGT. CDR3 amino acids: CASSSGWGSGSNEQFF. The CDR3 nucleotides read TGTGCCAGCAGTTCCGGGTGGGGTAGCGGGAGCAATGAGCAGTTCTTC.

V and J are TRBV6-2 or TRBV6-3 and TRBJ2-4, with D possibly being TRBD1 (6 bases). Trimming removed 5 bases from V and 8 bases from J, with 25 bases in between. The CDR3 sequence is 17 residues long. In germline, CDR1 is MNHEY, CDR2 SVGEGT. CDR3 DNA sequence: TGTGCCAGCAGTCCGAAGAAACAGGGAAAGAACTTTGACATTCAGTACTTC. It specifies CASSPKKQGKNFDIQYF.

V gene TRBV29-1 combines with J gene TRBJ2-3; D remains unclear. V lost 4 bases and J 2 bases, leaving 13 bases between the germline ends. In germline, CDR1 is SQVTM, CDR2 ANQGSEA. This CDR3 is 14 amino acids long. For the CDR3, the DNA is TGCAGCGTTGGGAGAACCCCCCTCACAGATACGCAGTATTTT. As protein: CSVGRTPLTDTQYF.

The rearrangement links TRBV15 to TRBJ1-2, with no clear D. The CDR3 is 12 amino acids. V lost 2 bases and J lost 8, with 9 bases in between. The germline V gene has CDR1 LNHNV and CDR2 YYDKDF (reference sequence). The CDR3 DNA reads TGTGCCACCAGCAGATCCCAGTCCGGCTACACCTTC. Translation: CATSRSQSGYTF.

This chain uses TRBV9 with TRBJ2-1; TRBD2 matches at 8 bases. V gave up 4 bases and J gave up 5 bases; unmatched junction bases: 11. Germline assignment: CDR1 SGDLS and CDR2 YYNGEE. The CDR3 loop spans 16 amino acids. CDR3 sequence (DNA): TGTGCCAGCAGCCTAAGCGGGGGTTTGAGAAACAATGAGCAGTTCTTC. This translates into CASSLSGGLRNNEQFF.

This rearrangement joins TRBV27 to TRBJ2-2; perhaps TRBD1 as D (6 bases). V was cut by 0 bases and J by 8 bases, with 10 bases left in between. Germline V CDR1 and CDR2: MNHEY, SMNVEV (reference sequence). The CDR3 is made up of 14 amino acids. DNA of the CDR3: TGTGCCAGCAGTTTATCTACAGGGCTGGGGGAGCTGTTTTTT. Translation: CASSLSTGLGELFF.

The V and J genes are TRBV24-1 and TRBJ2-4, with D possibly TRBD2 on 6 matching bases. CDR3 length equals 18 residues. V was cut by 2 bases and J by 3 bases, with 19 bases left in between. Germline V lookup: CDR1 KGHDR, CDR2 SFDVKD. CDR3 sequence (DNA): TGTGCCACCAGTGATTCCTCGGTCGCATGGGGGGTCAAAAACATTCAGTACTTC. As protein: CATSDSSVAWGVKNIQYF.

The CDR3 loop reads CASSGTGKFQPQHF. The CDR3 DNA sequence: TGTGCCAGCAGCGGGACAGGGAAATTTCAGCCCCAGCATTTT. This chain links TRBV2 with TRBJ1-5, with TRBD1 matching 9 bases. With V trimmed by 6 bases and J by 6 bases, 6 bases remained unmatched. The CDR3 is 14 amino acids. Germline lookup yields CDR1 SNHLY and CDR2 FYNNEI. The full variable domain, rest sourced from reference TRBV2 and TRBJ1-5, is EPEVTQTPSHQVTQMGQEVILRCVPISNHLYFYWYRQILGQKVEFLVSFYNNEISEKSEIFDDQFSVERPDGSNFTLKIRSTKLEDSAMYFCASSGTGKFQPQHFGDGTRLSIL.

The chain joins TRBV2 to TRBJ1-6; 8 bases align to TRBD1. Trimming at V came to 4 bases and at J to 9 bases, leaving 2 bases not matched to a gene. CDR1 and CDR2 (germline): SNHLY, FYNNEI. CDR3 length: 13 residues. This chain's CDR3 is CASSGTGSSPLHF. The DNA for the CDR3 is TGTGCCAGCAGTGGGACAGGGAGTTCACCCCTCCACTTT.

On this clone: This same CDR3 is encoded by further DNA sequences in the sample. This chain joins TRBV18 and TRBJ2-3; D possibly corresponds to TRBD2 (5 bases). Trimming pared 3 bases from V and 0 bases from J, leaving 10 bases between. From germline, CDR1 is KGHSH and CDR2 LQKENI. The CDR3 length is 15 residues. CDR3 nucleotide sequence: TGTGCCAGCTCACCCGGAGGTACTAGCACAGATACGCAGTATTTT. It is translated as CASSPGGTSTDTQYF. The full variable domain, with the rest looked up from reference TRBV18 and TRBJ2-3, is NAGVMQNPRHLVRRRGQEARLRCSPMKGHSHVYWYRQLPEEGLKFMVYLQKENIIDESGMPKERFSAEFPKEGPSILRIQQVVRGDSAAYFCASSPGGTSTDTQYFGPGTRLTVL.

The V gene is TRBV7-8, the J gene TRBJ2-5; 7 nucleotides match TRBD2. Germline-derived CDR1 and CDR2 are SGHVS and FQNEAQ. The V segment lost 5 bases and the J segment 2 bases; nucleotides outside the gene matches: 5. CDR3 length: 14 residues. CDR3 region: CASSKERGQETQYF. The DNA of the CDR3 is TGTGCCAGCAGCAAAGAGCGGGGACAAGAGACCCAGTACTTC.

This clone has a single count. J is TRBJ1-1 and V is TRBV4-1; D is undetermined. Germline V gene sequence: CDR1 MGHRA, CDR2 YSYEKL. The CDR3 totals 14 residues. With 0 bases removed from V and 7 bases from J, the gap between germline ends came to 12 bases. The CDR3 region has the DNA TGCGCCAGCAGCCAAGAGGGCAGGTCGTTTGAAGCTTTCTTT. The encoded protein is CASSQEGRSFEAFF.

The rearrangement uses TRBV28 and TRBJ2-7; possible D gene TRBD1, 5 bases. CDR1 is MDHEN and CDR2 is SYDVKM in the germline V gene. This CDR3 has 12 amino acids. V gave up 8 bases and J gave up 2 bases, with 10 bases separating them. CDR3 bases: TGTGCCAGCGGGGCTGGTGCCTACGAGCAGTACTTC. Protein: CASGAGAYEQYF.